Here is one TCR beta chain with its context. The antigen it binds to is not known. The CDR3 does not close with the conserved phenylalanine or tryptophan, likely indicating a read error. The germline V gene supplies CDR1 ENHRY and CDR2 SYGVKD. Both ends counted, the CDR3 spans 14 residues. This entry keeps only the CDR3 DNA: 42 bases, framed from base 1. Between the V and J ends, shortened by 10 bases and 4 bases respectively, the junction contains 17 bases. This sample was taken from a study of Graves' ophthalmopathy and Graves' hyperthyroidism listed by TCRdb under 2018. About the investigation overall: Peripheral blood was collected at initial diagnosis, prior to any treatment. The study used signatures of the TCR beta repertoire to tell Graves' ophthalmopathy apart from Graves' hyperthyroidism and to predict which patients would progress to ophthalmopathy. In total, 135 blood samples were TCR-sequenced: some 40 ophthalmopathy, roughly 77 hyperthyroidism and 17 hyperthyroidism-to-ophthalmopathy patients. To explore V-J signatures distinguishing ophthalmopathy from hyperthyroidism, a discovery set of around 100 patients (about 41 ophthalmopathy, 57 stable hyperthyroidism) was enrolled. An independent validation cohort comprised roughly 20 hyperthyroidism patients and 15 to 17 patients who later progressed from hyperthyroidism to ophthalmopathy. In over 5 hyperthyroidism patients, the T-cell repertoire of thyroid tissue was compared with the T-cell repertoire of blood. Following sample collection, hyperthyroidism patients were given methimazole at a starting dose of 30 mg daily, and ophthalmopathy patients were given high-dose intravenous methylprednisolone.

Patients with ophthalmopathy had moderately to severely active disease, with a Clinical Activity Score of 3 or more, a NOSPECS grade of 4 or more, and a disease duration of less than 3 months. Patients with other autoimmune diseases, uncontrolled infections, pregnancy or lactation were excluded. Diagnosis relied on clinical symptoms, serum thyroxine, TRAb, thyroid ultrasound and orbital computed tomography. Using Ficoll-Paque density gradient centrifugation, PBMCs were isolated from about 10 ml of fresh peripheral blood. Total RNA was extracted with Trizol reagent and quality-checked on an Agilent 2100 Bioanalyzer. For repertoire sequencing, TCR beta CDR3 regions were amplified from RNA transcripts. The first round of RT-PCR was done with HTBI primers and the Qiagen OneStep RT-PCR kit, and was followed by a second round of multiplex PCR, then size selection and purification. Sequencing of the libraries was carried out on an Illumina HiSeq2000 in paired-end mode with 100 bp reads. From the authors' description of their analysis: SOAPnuke was used to process the reads, throwing out any read that had adapters, had uncalled bases, had a mean Phred below 15, or lacked an exact constant-primer or identifier match. High-quality paired reads were merged with COPE v1.2.5. Each unique nucleotide sequence was treated as a clonotype, and MiTCR v1.1 was used to align the clonotypes to the IMGT TRB V, D and J references. Analysis was restricted to V-J combinations with a frequency above 0.0001, which covered about 99% of repertoires. For each V-J combination, a TCR clonal expansion and chaos score was defined as the ratio of F50 clonal expansion to chaos observed in the TCRdist matrix. Welch's t-statistics and random forest were used to narrow the features down to approximately 13 V-J combinations, which were then fed into a naive Bayes classifier. Thyroid-blood repertoire similarity was quantified with the Morisita-Horn index. TCRdb ran its own pipeline on the public reads, namely fastp trimming at Q25 and MiXCR clone calling, and kept in-frame beta chains. A single entry per CDR3 protein holds the most common genes and DNA from its merged rows. TCRdb assigned the V and J calls; the authors' analysis was not used. A total of about 740,000 distinct CDR3 sequences appear in this sample, around 40% of them only once. The ten largest clones take up about 40% of the sample.

General conclusions and limits of the study: Ophthalmopathy was separated from stable hyperthyroidism by the 13-signature model with more than 85% sensitivity and about 83% specificity in cross-validation and with 80%/75% in the test set. Sample size was not predetermined statistically, and investigators were not blinded to group allocation. Most expanded thyroid clonotypes with frequency above 0.001 were also detected in blood, suggesting blood repertoires may reflect the thyroid immune response. In validation, the model predicted ophthalmopathy progression with more than 70% sensitivity and roughly 78% specificity; some 13 predicted patients were CT-confirmed with GO in a median of about 7.1 months.

In this chain, TRBV10-3 is recombined with TRBJ1-5, with a weak D call of TRBD1 (6 bases match). The sequence was collected from an adult man with Graves' ophthalmopathy. The specimen was peripheral blood. The DNA sequence follows: TGTGCCAGCAACGCCGTGGACAGAAATCAGCCCCAGCATTCT. Translation gives CASNAVDRNQPQHS.